Shown below are 25 T cell receptor beta chains from a single sample sequenced in a study of cytomegalovirus exposure and HLA in healthy donors. The primer mix had 60 Vbeta and 13 Jbeta primers. Clones were sequenced by immunoSEQ multiplex PCR, and TCRdb holds only the in-frame ones, with some missing. The sample lists about 160,000 clones, more than 80% occurring once. The sequencing sample was made of PBMCs. These receptors originate from a woman aged 18 to 35 in good health and CMV-seronegative.

A few counts support this clone. The chain carries TRBV18 and TRBJ2-1, with 10 bases that match TRBD2. V shed 4 bases, J shed 4 bases, and the junction held 4 bases outside the gene matches. The CDR3 is 15 residues long. In germline, CDR1 is KGHSH, CDR2 LQKENI. The CDR3 region has the DNA TGTGCCAGCTCACGTCTAGCGGGAGAATACAATGAGCAGTTCTTC. This codes for CASSRLAGEYNEQFF.

The chain employs TRBV5-8 and TRBJ1-5; possible D gene TRBD1, 6 bases. Between the trimmed V and J ends, which lost 4 bases and 0 bases, there was a span of 14 bases. Germline-derived CDR1 and CDR2 are SGHTS and YDEGEE. This CDR3 is 16 amino acids long. The CDR3 DNA sequence: TGTGCCAGCAGCCCAGGGGCAGGCAATAGCAATCAGCCCCAGCATTTT. It specifies CASSPGAGNSNQPQHF.

CDR3 bases: TGTGCCAGCAGCCGCTTAGGGACAGGGGACGAGCAGTACTTC. Translation gives CASSRLGTGDEQYF. This chain joins TRBV6-5 and TRBJ2-7; 10 bases are a match to TRBD1. The germline gives CDR1 MNHEY, CDR2 SVGAGI. Unmatched junction bases numbered 7, after V lost 6 bases and J lost 5 bases. This CDR3 spans 14 amino acids.

The chain couples TRBV4-3 to TRBJ1-5; maybe TRBD1 (5 bases). Trimming pared 1 base from V and 4 bases from J, leaving 8 bases between. The CDR3 has 14 residues. Germline V gives CDR1 LGHNA, CDR2 YSLEER. The CDR3 is CASSQAAGNQPQHF. CDR3 DNA sequence: TGCGCCAGCAGCCAAGCGGCAGGGAATCAGCCCCAGCATTTT.

The chain employs TRBV15 and TRBJ1-4, with D perhaps TRBD1 (5 bases). Trimming removed 5 bases at V and 4 bases at J, with 17 bases between. Germline CDR1 is LNHNV and CDR2 is YYDKDF (reference sequence). The CDR3 is 16 amino acids. The CDR3: CATSGGTGGSNEKLFF. As DNA, the CDR3 is TGTGCCACCAGCGGCGGGACGGGTGGCAGTAATGAAAAACTGTTTTTT.

In regard to this clone: The junction departs from the called germline gene at one end, perhaps through a read error. In the same sample, other DNA sequences code for this CDR3. The chain carries TRBV11-2 and TRBJ1-5; D remains unclear. CDR1 and CDR2 (germline): SGHAT, FQNNGV. The CDR3 totals 16 residues. CDR3 nucleotides: TGTGCCAGGACTTCTGGCAGCTGCTTATCAAATCAGCCTCAGCATTTT. Protein product: CARTSGSCLSNQPQHF.

The chain recombines TRBV28 with TRBJ1-2; tentative D call: TRBD1 (5 bases). CDR1 MDHEN and CDR2 SYDVKM come from the germline V gene. V was shortened by 4 bases and J by 3 bases, with 9 bases between the two germline ends. This CDR3 has 13 amino acids. In DNA, the CDR3 is TGTGCCAGCAGTTCAGGGATTGACTATGGCTACACCTTC. It specifies CASSSGIDYGYTF.

The rearrangement links TRBV12-5 to TRBJ1-1; tentative D call: TRBD1 (6 bases). This CDR3 comprises 12 residues. Germline V lookup: CDR1 LGHNT, CDR2 FRNRAP. The V end was cut by 7 bases, the J end by 6 bases, with 12 bases between. The CDR3, as DNA: TGTGCTAGTGAGTTCAGGGGATCTGAAGCTTTCTTT. Its translation is CASEFRGSEAFF.

V usage is TRBV2 and J usage is TRBJ2-5, with 7 nucleotides matching TRBD2. The germline V gene encodes CDR1 SNHLY and CDR2 FYNNEI. Trimming at V came to 8 bases and at J to 4 bases, leaving 13 bases not matched to a gene. This CDR3 contains 15 residues. Here the CDR3 DNA reads TGTGCCAGCGGAGCGGTGGGAGGGCCCGGAGAGACCCAGTACTTC. Residues: CASGAVGGPGETQYF.

V is TRBV10-1 and J is TRBJ2-7; 7 positions match TRBD2. This CDR3 is 15 amino acids long. V trimming: 7 bases; J trimming: 3 bases; junction bases outside the gene matches: 12. The germline gives CDR1 WNHNN, CDR2 SYGVQD (reference sequence). CDR3 sequence reads: CASKARENSNYEQYF. In DNA form, the CDR3 reads TGCGCCAGCAAGGCGCGGGAGAACTCCAACTACGAGCAGTACTTC.

This chain uses TRBV6-1 with TRBJ1-6, with a tentative D call TRBD1 (6 bases). CDR1 is MNHNS, CDR2 SASEGT, per germline. The V and J ends lost 0 bases and 9 bases respectively, with 12 bases between them. The CDR3 totals 15 residues. Written as DNA, the CDR3 is TGTGCCAGCAGTGAAGCGGGGGGGGGCCCTTCACCCCTCCACTTT. It codes for CASSEAGGGPSPLHF.

The chain recombines TRBV5-4 with TRBJ1-1, with 9 nucleotides matching TRBD1. V lost 0 bases, J lost 1 base, and 1 base stayed unmatched. The germline V gene encodes CDR1 SGHNT and CDR2 YYREEE (reference sequence). The length of the CDR3 is 15 residues. The CDR3 nucleotides read TGTGCCAGCAGCTTGGGGGACAGGGAGAACACTGAAGCTTTCTTT. This gives the protein CASSLGDRENTEAFF. Using reference TRBV5-4 and TRBJ1-1 for the parts outside the CDR3, the full variable domain is ETGVTQSPTHLIKTRGQQVTLRCSSQSGHNTVSWYQQALGQGPQFIFQYYREEENGRGNFPPRFSGLQFPNYSSELNVNALELDDSALYLCASSLGDRENTEAFFGQGTRLTVV.

The chain carries TRBV19 and TRBJ1-4; D perhaps matches TRBD1 (6 bases). Germline lookup yields CDR1 LNHDA and CDR2 SQIVND (reference sequence). The CDR3 is 18 amino acids. Trimming removed 4 bases at V and 5 bases at J, with 23 bases between. The CDR3 sequence is CASSKVRVSRGENEKLFF. The CDR3 region has the DNA TGTGCCAGTAGTAAAGTCCGAGTCTCCAGGGGAGAGAATGAAAAACTGTTTTTT.

Remarks on this clone: Other DNA sequences within the sample encode an identical CDR3. The rearrangement uses TRBV9 and TRBJ2-1; TRBD1 agrees at 8 bases. CDR3 length: 12 residues. The germline gives CDR1 SGDLS, CDR2 YYNGEE. The ends lost 0 bases at V and 10 bases at J; junction bases unmatched: 0. CDR3 loop: CASSVDRGEQFF. The CDR3 DNA reads TGTGCCAGCAGCGTAGACAGGGGGGAGCAGTTCTTC.

This rearrangement joins TRBV7-8 to TRBJ2-7, with 10 positions matching TRBD2. With V trimmed by 1 base and J by 4 bases, 13 bases remained unmatched. Germline loops: CDR1 SGHVS, CDR2 FQNEAQ. There are 18 residues in the CDR3. The CDR3 is CASSLVAAGGPPHYEQYF. The CDR3 bases are TGTGCCAGCAGCTTAGTAGCAGCGGGAGGGCCCCCCCATTACGAGCAGTACTTC.

V gene TRBV6-1 combines with J gene TRBJ2-7, with TRBD1 identical over 8 bases. CDR1 and CDR2 (germline): MNHNS, SASEGT. This CDR3 has 15 residues. Trimming removed 1 base from V and 3 bases from J; junction bases left unmatched: 5. Here the CDR3 reads CASSEGGTGSYEQYF. CDR3 sequence (DNA): TGTGCCAGCAGTGAAGGGGGGACAGGCAGCTACGAGCAGTACTTC.

This clone has just one count. This chain links TRBV19 with TRBJ2-3; perhaps TRBD1 as D (5 bases). Germline CDR1 reads LNHDA; CDR2 reads SQIVND (reference sequence). V was cut by 4 bases and J by 2 bases, with 16 bases left in between. The CDR3 is made up of 16 amino acids. The CDR3: CASSTRGLKSTDTQYF. The CDR3 nucleotides are TGTGCCAGTAGTACAAGGGGCTTAAAATCCACAGATACGCAGTATTTT.

The rearrangement joins TRBV19 to TRBJ1-1; D unclear. This CDR3 is 14 amino acids long. Trimming left V 3 bases short and J 5 bases short, with 13 bases between. Looked up from germline, CDR1 is LNHDA and CDR2 is SQIVND (reference sequence). CDR3 sequence: CASSMGFTGTEAFF. The CDR3 DNA follows: TGTGCCAGTAGTATGGGGTTTACGGGAACTGAAGCTTTCTTT.

The CDR3 loop reads CASSARSTGELFF. The CDR3 bases are TGTGCCAGCAGCGCGCGATCGACCGGGGAGCTGTTTTTT. J is TRBJ2-2 and V is TRBV9; D gene uncertain. The CDR3 has 13 residues. Trimming stripped 3 bases from V and 5 bases from J, with 8 bases between. CDR1 is SGDLS and CDR2 is YYNGEE in the germline V gene.

The V call is TRBV4-1, the J call TRBJ2-3, with 12 positions matching TRBD2. This CDR3 has 17 residues. Per germline, CDR1 MGHRA and CDR2 YSYEKL. Trimming removed 1 base from V and 2 bases from J; junction bases left unmatched: 4. Here the CDR3 reads CASSQALAGGTTDTQYF. For the CDR3, the DNA is TGCGCCAGCAGCCAAGCACTAGCGGGAGGAACCACAGATACGCAGTATTTT.

To note about this clone: A read error may account for a junction end that differs from germline. The J gene is TRBJ2-3, the V gene TRBV7-6; 9 nucleotides match TRBD1. CDR3 length equals 15 residues. The germline V gene has CDR1 SGHVS and CDR2 FNYEAQ. The CDR3 DNA follows: TGTGCCAGCAGTTTAGGACAGGGGTGGACAGATACGCAGTATTTT. Its protein product is CASSLGQGWTDTQYF.

V usage is TRBV7-9 and J usage is TRBJ2-2; unclear D gene. Trimming cost V 4 bases and J 6 bases, with 9 bases left between them. Germline values: CDR1 SEHNR, CDR2 FQNEAQ (reference sequence). This CDR3 has 13 residues. CDR3 coding DNA: TGTGCCAGCAGCTCCCTGTTCGCCGGGGAGCTGTTTTTT. As protein: CASSSLFAGELFF.

This chain joins TRBV5-6 and TRBJ2-3, with 10 bases lining up with TRBD2. V lost 5 bases to trimming and J lost 0 bases; unmatched junction nucleotides: 6. The CDR3 consists of 16 residues. From germline, CDR1 is SGHDT and CDR2 YYEEEE. The CDR3 loop reads CASSPQTSGSTDTQYF. For the CDR3, the DNA is TGTGCCAGCAGTCCTCAGACTAGCGGGAGCACAGATACGCAGTATTTT.

The CDR3: CASSWWTEGLAGSSYEQYF. The CDR3 DNA follows: TGTGCCAGCAGCTGGTGGACAGAGGGACTAGCGGGGAGCTCCTACGAGCAGTACTTC. The gene calls are TRBV13 and TRBJ2-7, with 13 nucleotides matching TRBD2. The CDR3 is made up of 19 amino acids. The V segment lost 4 bases and the J segment 0 bases; nucleotides outside the gene matches: 12. In germline, CDR1 is PRHDT, CDR2 FYEKMQ (reference sequence).

The CDR3 region is CSVVVTSGSNEQYF. For the CDR3, the DNA is TGCAGCGTTGTTGTCACTAGCGGGAGTAACGAGCAGTACTTC. The chain couples TRBV29-1 to TRBJ2-5, with 11 bases lining up with TRBD2. The J call may be incorrect, as the DNA end agrees better with TRBJ2-7. The germline V gene has CDR1 SQVTM and CDR2 ANQGSEA. The CDR3 spans 14 residues.